The rows below give T cell receptor beta chains drawn from one sample of a study of T cells after yellow fever vaccination. TCRdb ran MiXCR on the 5' RACE reads and lists one entry per CDR3 protein. Of some 560,000 distinct CDR3 sequences listed, 17% were seen once; the top ten hold about 18%. The sample here was PBMCs, taken 4 to 6 days after the first yellow fever vaccination. These receptors originate from a man between 18 and 35 years old who received the YFV17D yellow fever vaccine. CDR3s leave out the opening cysteine and the closing phenylalanine or tryptophan. Fields, in order: V gene, clone size, J gene, CDR3 protein. Expanded clones are given a class, and other clones once, few, many or no size at all.

TRBV9	NA	TRBJ2-1	ASSRTSGGLNEQF
TRBV5-1	few	TRBJ2-5	ASSLVRGGGAQETQY
TRBV4-1	few	TRBJ2-3	ASSQGPKGALSTDTQY
TRBV4-1	NA	TRBJ2-6	ASSQEHGTGWVYRPGANVLT
TRBV14	NA	TRBJ2-7	ASSLTPWSLSYEQY
TRBV5-1	NA	TRBJ2-2	ASSPRTVRVTGELF
TRBV6-1	NA	TRBJ1-3	ASSPIFGSGNTIY
TRBV7-6	NA	TRBJ2-7	ASSLGVPYEQY
TRBV11-1	few	TRBJ2-3	ASSRRQATSTDTQY
TRBV9	few	TRBJ1-3	ASSRLAGQRSGNTIY
TRBV5-1	few	TRBJ2-3	ASSFSGTGGGTDTQY
TRBV5-1	many	TRBJ2-4	ASSLGLRDSGGIQY
TRBV28	few	TRBJ1-3	ASIYQGNGNTIY
TRBV2	NA	TRBJ2-2	ASSLTGVPGELF
TRBV4-2	few	TRBJ1-5	ASSQGDRGRLSSNQPQH
TRBV5-1	NA	TRBJ2-7	ASKKGDYYEQY
TRBV18	few	TRBJ2-5	ASSPPTGKETQY
TRBV5-1	many	TRBJ2-3	ASSSSGASTDTQY
TRBV18	NA	TRBJ1-1	ASSPGWGLENTEAF
TRBV5-1	NA	TRBJ1-4	ASSLGRPGGRGEKLF
TRBV20-1	few	TRBJ2-5	SARDRVDNQETQY
TRBV6-5	few	TRBJ2-7	ASSYNRGSYEQY
TRBV15	few	TRBJ1-2	ATSRGQSYGYT
TRBV4-1	NA	TRBJ2-5	ASSQEKVQETQY
TRBV20-1	few	TRBJ2-5	SDGGKETQY
TRBV10-3	few	TRBJ2-1	AISPHRDRAYNEQF
TRBV27	NA	TRBJ1-1	ASSNRDRPVTEAF
TRBV5-1	few	TRBJ1-1	ASSLSSRDPEAF
TRBV10-2	NA	TRBJ2-5	ASNTGLAGVETQY
TRBV3-1	NA	TRBJ2-3	ACRGGHTQY
TRBV5-1	few	TRBJ2-1	ASSRLKDGGEQF
TRBV4-1	few	TRBJ1-5	ASSRDGIGNQPQH
TRBV10-1	NA	TRBJ2-3	ASSEVRGPTDTQY
TRBV27	NA	TRBJ2-3	ASSPRWGDTQY
TRBV4-1	NA	TRBJ2-3	ASSQEGSGGPSTDTQY
TRBV4-2	many	TRBJ2-3	ASSQRMSTDTQY
TRBV25-1	few	TRBJ1-6	ASSVAGRGSPLH
TRBV30	few	TRBJ2-7	AWTISYEQY
TRBV10-3	NA	TRBJ1-4	AISDWGDNEKLF